These T cell receptor beta chains were read from a single sample in a study of OX40 agonist ivuxolimab in advanced cancers. The repertoire was sequenced with immunoSEQ multiplex PCR; TCRdb's copy has only in-frame clones and lacks some. The repertoire holds some 85,000 clones, with around 90% as singletons. Specimen: CD4+ or CD8+ T cells sorted from blood, collected in a trial of the OX40 agonist ivuxolimab. Receptors originate from an adult with an advanced solid tumor such as melanoma, head and neck, liver or kidney cancer. CDR3s include the opening cysteine and the closing phenylalanine or tryptophan. The D gene is left open where the match is weak.

D gene	J gene	V gene	CDR3 protein
TRBD2	TRBJ2-7	TRBV4-1	CASSQDPQRGYEQYF
.	TRBJ2-1	TRBV5-1	CASSLVGGDEQFF
.	.	TRBV25-1	CASRPLDTTYGEQYF
.	TRBJ1-1	TRBV6-4	CASRAQGGNTEAFF
TRBD1	TRBJ2-5	TRBV6-5	CASSWGQGWETQYF
.	TRBJ2-5	TRBV28	CASSKGGGRWTQYF
.	TRBJ2-7	TRBV28	CASSTGQPYEQYF
TRBD1	TRBJ2-7	TRBV29-1	CSVGDSSYEQYF
.	TRBJ2-7	TRBV6-1	CASRITTGTEQYF
.	TRBJ2-1	TRBV4-1	CASSQGRAGGNEQFF
TRBD1	TRBJ1-6	TRBV27	CASSLQTGEGSPLHF
.	TRBJ1-4	TRBV4-3	CASSQEPTGQSNEKLFF
.	TRBJ1-4	TRBV7-3	CASSLSRASANEKLFF
.	TRBJ2-7	TRBV5-3	CARSGRLTGSYEQYF
.	TRBJ2-2	TRBV7-6	CASRKGRASRHTGELFF
TRBD1	TRBJ2-3	TRBV2	CASRPGQGATDTQYF
.	TRBJ2-7	TRBV28	CASSPLLDRSYEQYF
.	TRBJ1-2	TRBV19	CASSMGLGSDGYTF
.	TRBJ2-3	TRBV7-6	CASSLVAGSTDTQYF
.	TRBJ1-5	TRBV10-2	CASSTQRTQPQHF
.	TRBJ2-5	TRBV7-9	CASSTSGKSETQYF
.	TRBJ2-7	TRBV5-1	CASSPGGGTPILNEQYF
.	TRBJ2-3	TRBV2	CASSKQGWTDTQYF
.	TRBJ1-5	TRBV27	CASRGSSQGNQPQHF
TRBD1	TRBJ2-7	TRBV6-5	CASSYSGQGAYEQYF
TRBD2	TRBJ2-2	TRBV19	CASTTGAGVRSGELFF
.	TRBJ1-2	TRBV18	CASSPWDTYGYTF
.	TRBJ1-4	TRBV6-1	CASSDRGNEKLFF
TRBD2	TRBJ2-7	TRBV25-1	CASSDPTGGSARSYEQYF
TRBD1	TRBJ1-4	TRBV19	CASSDPGQGREKLFF
TRBD2	TRBJ2-7	TRBV2	CASRREDVSYEQYF
.	TRBJ2-2	TRBV5-4	CASSGAGTMKTGELFF
TRBD1	TRBJ1-1	TRBV29-1	CSVPGQVNTEAFF
TRBD2	TRBJ2-1	TRBV4-2	CASSQVPGLASYQQFF
.	TRBJ2-7	TRBV28	CASSPKQGSSYEQYF